Each of the 10 T cell receptor beta chains below was sequenced from the same sample in a study of blood T cell repertoires in COVID-19. Some clones are missing from TCRdb's copy, which holds only in-frame ones; the method was immunoSEQ multiplex PCR. Here the sample spans about 99,000 clones, about 91% being singletons. Sequenced material: peripheral blood. Source of these receptors: a man aged 50 or older with COVID-19, enrolled during active disease.

This clone was recorded once. The genes are TRBV24-1 and TRBJ2-7, with a possible D match to TRBD1 (6 bases). The V end was cut by 3 bases, the J end by 2 bases, with 13 bases between. The germline V gene has CDR1 KGHDR and CDR2 SFDVKD. The CDR3 has 15 residues. CDR3 loop: CATSDNTGFPYEQYF. The CDR3 bases are TGTGCCACCAGTGATAACACAGGGTTCCCCTACGAGCAGTACTTC.

V gene TRBV11-2 combines with J gene TRBJ2-1; possible D gene TRBD2, 6 bases. V was shortened by 5 bases and J by 3 bases, with 14 bases between the two germline ends. CDR3 length equals 15 residues. Germline V gives CDR1 SGHAT, CDR2 FQNNGV. The CDR3 DNA sequence: TGTGCCAGCAGCCGGGACTTGGGAGTCTACAATGAGCAGTTCTTC. Its protein is CASSRDLGVYNEQFF. Drawing the rest from reference TRBV11-2 and TRBJ2-1, the complete variable domain is EAGVAQSPRYKIIEKRQSVAFWCNPISGHATLYWYQQILGQGPKLLIQFQNNGVVDDSQLPKDRFSAERLKGVDSTLKIQPAKLEDSAVYLCASSRDLGVYNEQFFGPGTRLTVL.

This clone was seen once. The V gene is TRBV29-1, the J gene TRBJ1-1; D call uncertain. Trimming left V 7 bases short and J 2 bases short, with 8 bases between. The CDR3 is 11 residues long. CDR1 and CDR2 from the germline V gene are SQVTM and ANQGSEA. Here the CDR3 reads CSGGFNTEAFF. The DNA of the CDR3 is TGCAGCGGAGGGTTTAACACTGAAGCTTTCTTT.

CDR3 nucleotides: TGTGCCGGACAGAACACTGAAGCTTTCTTT. Translated, it gives CAGQNTEAFF. The chain employs TRBV30 and TRBJ1-1, with D possibly being TRBD1 (5 bases). The CDR3 covers 10 residues. The V end was cut by 8 bases, the J end by 1 base, with 5 bases between. Germline V CDR1 and CDR2: GTSNPN, SVGIG (reference sequence).

The rearrangement joins TRBV29-1 to TRBJ1-5; a possible D gene is TRBD1 (5 bases). Trimming stripped 1 base from V and 0 bases from J, with 10 bases between. The length of the CDR3 is 15 residues. Germline CDR1 and CDR2: SQVTM and ANQGSEA. Here the CDR3 DNA reads TGCAGCGTTGAAGCAGGGTCTTATAGCAATCAGCCCCAGCATTTT. This codes for CSVEAGSYSNQPQHF.

The rearrangement joins TRBV27 to TRBJ1-6; tentatively, D is TRBD1 (5 bases). CDR1 and CDR2 (germline): MNHEY, SMNVEV (reference sequence). Trimming left V 5 bases short and J 0 bases short, with 14 bases between. The CDR3 has 17 residues. As DNA, the CDR3 is TGTGCCAGCAGTGGGGGGATACAGAGCTCCTATAATTCACCCCTCCACTTT. Protein sequence: CASSGGIQSSYNSPLHF.

This chain joins TRBV7-9 and TRBJ1-3; 8 positions match TRBD1. CDR3 length: 12 amino acids. CDR1 is SEHNR, CDR2 FQNEAQ, per germline (reference sequence). V trimming: 7 bases; J trimming: 9 bases; junction bases outside the gene matches: 5. The CDR3 here is CASTQGQGTIYF. CDR3 DNA sequence: TGTGCCAGCACCCAAGGACAGGGCACCATATATTTT.

The rearrangement joins TRBV5-1 to TRBJ2-1; 7 nucleotides match TRBD1. Trimming removed 4 bases from V and 10 bases from J; junction bases left unmatched: 20. Germline CDR1 reads SGHRS; CDR2 reads YFSETQ. This CDR3 region has 17 residues. The DNA of the CDR3 is TGCGCCAGCAGCAACCAGGTCGGCCAGGGGGTCCAGAGAGAGCAGTTCTTC. Translating gives CASSNQVGQGVQREQFF.

This rearrangement joins TRBV28 to TRBJ2-7, with a tentative D call TRBD2 (6 bases). The germline V gene encodes CDR1 MDHEN and CDR2 SYDVKM. The CDR3 has 15 residues. V dropped 7 bases and J dropped 3 bases, with 19 bases sitting between them. CDR3 sequence (DNA): TGTGCCAGCACCCAAGGGAAGGGACTTTTCTACGAGCAGTACTTC. This gives the protein CASTQGKGLFYEQYF.

The genes are TRBV4-1 and TRBJ1-5; TRBD1 might be the D (6 bases). Looked up from germline, CDR1 is MGHRA and CDR2 is YSYEKL. CDR3 size: 14 residues. V shed 1 base and J shed 5 bases, with 9 bases lying between them. CDR3 in amino acids: CASSQGGGYQPQHF. The CDR3 DNA reads as TGCGCCAGCAGCCAAGGGGGGGGCTATCAGCCCCAGCATTTT.